The present TCR beta chain was sequenced within a study of blood T cells in healthy people across ages. Study-wide context: Capturing about one barcoded beta molecule per two T cells was achieved by template switching.

The sample, around 10 milliliters of peripheral blood, was drawn from each donor. Germline-derived CDR1 and CDR2 are KGHDR and SFDVKD. V shed 1 base and J 1 base; nucleotides not matched to a gene: 4. The CDR3 runs to 16 residues. This clonotype has a handful of counts. Sample-barcoded 5' priming and a J-beta primer mix drove a second PCR of roughly 7 to 11 cycles. TCRdb reprocessed the 5' RACE reads with MiXCR, giving one entry per CDR3 protein. This table has hundreds of thousands of distinct CDR3 sequences, roughly 21% appearing once. The source of this sequence is a man aged 70 or older in good health. Specimen: blood. The rearrangement joins TRBV24-1 to TRBJ2-3; 7 bases fit TRBD2. CDR3 loop: CATSDLKRDGTDTQYF. The CDR3 DNA reads TGTGCCACCAGTGATTTAAAGCGGGACGGCACAGATACGCAGTATTTT.